This section outlines one T cell receptor beta chain sequence together with its context. Its specific antigen is unknown. No much larger clone exists at a distance of one base, and base qualities are not known. The germline V gene gives CDR1 as SGHTA and CDR2 as FQGTGA. V and J lose 5 bases and 1 base, and a span of 8 bases separates them. The CDR3 sequence holds 14 residues, the cysteine and phenylalanine included. Only CDR3 DNA remains: 42 bases, in frame from the first base. The trial excluded patients who had a history of autoimmune disease or were on systemic immunosuppression. Peripheral blood for TCR sequencing was collected from all dose cohorts at baseline, on cycle 4 day 1, and on cycle 7 day 1. The samples were drawn from a first-in-human, open-label, multicenter phase I dose-escalation trial of ivuxolimab. Adults with locally advanced or metastatic head and neck squamous cell, hepatocellular, melanoma or renal cell carcinoma were enrolled in the trial. CD4+ and CD8+ T cells were sorted separately from peripheral blood before TCR sequencing.

The sample belongs to a study of OX40 agonist ivuxolimab in advanced cancers. General notes on the study: Ivuxolimab was a fully human IgG2 agonistic monoclonal antibody targeting the costimulatory receptor OX40 (CD134). Intravenous ivuxolimab was administered to patients every 2 weeks at six dose levels: 0.01, 0.1, 0.3, 1.5, 3 and 10 mg/kg. Of the roughly 53 patients in dose escalation, 19 had hepatocellular carcinoma, about 15 had melanoma, 9 had renal cell carcinoma and 9 had head and neck cancer. The monotherapy dose-escalation portion (N ≈ 50 patients) of the phase I ivuxolimab trial is reported in the paper. Peripheral TCRbeta sequencing was intended to test whether TCR sequence diversity was altered and clonal T-cell expansion was caused by ivuxolimab. Partial responses were achieved by three dose-escalation patients, of whom one had hepatocellular carcinoma and two had cutaneous melanoma. In the dose-escalation cohort, roughly 82% of patients were male, and the mean age was 60 years with a range of about 20 to 80. Patients were allowed to have had prior anti-PD-1, anti-PD-L1 or anti-CTLA-4 therapy, and approximately 41% of the dose-escalation patients had previously received checkpoint inhibitors. Study-level results and caveats: In the 0.1-3.0 mg/kg groups, partial responders were among the patients with the lowest normalized peripheral clonal expansion, particularly in CD8+ T cells. At doses from 0.1 to 3.0 mg/kg, clonal expansion was seen in both CD4+ and CD8+ blood T cells between baseline and week 6. After ivuxolimab, CD8+ T cells had more expanded clones than CD4+ T cells on average. Antigen specificity was not determined for the clonally expanded peripheral T cells. Low levels of normalized T-cell clonal expansion were also seen in some patients who did not respond.

Genomic DNA was extracted from sorted cells for sequencing of the TCRbeta CDR3 region. TCRbeta CDR3 regions were sequenced using the immunoSEQ Assay. TCRdb's version of the immuneACCESS table is confined to in-frame rearrangements and falls short of the full clone set. An unresolved V gene accounts for under half of the shortfall where checked; the remainder is of unknown origin. The sample data list 70,000 to 85,000 clones, and 65% to 90% of these were observed just once. Jointly, the top ten make up 1.5% to 2% of the sample. The V and J segments used are TRBV7-3 and TRBJ2-2; no D gene is confidently identified. This receptor was obtained from an adult with an advanced solid tumor such as melanoma, head and neck, liver or kidney cancer. Sequencing was performed on CD4+ or CD8+ T cells sorted from blood, taken in a trial of the OX40 agonist ivuxolimab. CDR3 sequence: CASSHYLNTGELFF. In nucleotides, the sequence is TGTGCCAGCAGCCATTACTTGAACACCGGGGAGCTGTTTTTT. Reference TRBV7-3 and TRBJ2-2 proteins supply the regions before and after the CDR3; the full variable domain is: GAGVSQTPSNKVTEKGKYVELRCDPISGHTALYWYRQSLGQGPEFLIYFQGTGAADDSGLPNDRFFAVRPEGSVSTLKIQRTERGDSAVYLCASSHYLNTGELFFGEGSRLTVL.